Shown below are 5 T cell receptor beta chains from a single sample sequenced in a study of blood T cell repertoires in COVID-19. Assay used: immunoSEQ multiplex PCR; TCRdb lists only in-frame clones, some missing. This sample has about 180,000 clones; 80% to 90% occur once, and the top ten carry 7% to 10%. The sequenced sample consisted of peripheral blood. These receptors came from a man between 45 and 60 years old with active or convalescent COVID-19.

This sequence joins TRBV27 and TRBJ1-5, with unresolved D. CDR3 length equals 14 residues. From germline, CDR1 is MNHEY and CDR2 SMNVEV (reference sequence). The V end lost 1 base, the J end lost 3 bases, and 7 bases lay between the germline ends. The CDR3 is CASSLFDNNQPQHF. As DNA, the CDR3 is TGTGCCAGCAGTTTATTCGACAACAATCAGCCCCAGCATTTT.

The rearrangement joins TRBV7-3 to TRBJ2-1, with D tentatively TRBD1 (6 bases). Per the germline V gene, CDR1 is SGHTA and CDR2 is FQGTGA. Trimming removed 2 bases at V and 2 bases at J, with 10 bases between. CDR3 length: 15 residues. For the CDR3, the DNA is TGTGCCAGCAGCTTAGGCCAGGGGACCTACAATGAGCAGTTCTTC. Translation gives CASSLGQGTYNEQFF. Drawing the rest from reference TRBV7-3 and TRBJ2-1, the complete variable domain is GAGVSQTPSNKVTEKGKYVELRCDPISGHTALYWYRQSLGQGPEFLIYFQGTGAADDSGLPNDRFFAVRPEGSVSTLKIQRTERGDSAVYLCASSLGQGTYNEQFFGPGTRLTVL.

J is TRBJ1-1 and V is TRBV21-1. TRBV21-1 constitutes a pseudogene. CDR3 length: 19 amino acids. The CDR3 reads CASSSKRGRAYHRDTEAFF. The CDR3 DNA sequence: TGTGCCAGCAGCAGTAAAAGGGGGAGGGCTTACCATCGGGACACTGAAGCTTTCTTT.

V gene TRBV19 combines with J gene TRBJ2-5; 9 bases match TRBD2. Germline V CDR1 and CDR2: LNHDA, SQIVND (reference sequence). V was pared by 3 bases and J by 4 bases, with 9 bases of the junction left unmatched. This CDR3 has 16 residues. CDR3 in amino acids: CASSIIAGVEGETQYF. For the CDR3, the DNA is TGTGCCAGTAGTATTATAGCGGGAGTGGAAGGAGAGACCCAGTACTTC.

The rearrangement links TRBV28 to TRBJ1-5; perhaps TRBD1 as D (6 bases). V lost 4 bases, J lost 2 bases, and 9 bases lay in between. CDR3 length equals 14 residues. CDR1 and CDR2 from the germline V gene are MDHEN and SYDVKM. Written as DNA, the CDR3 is TGTGCCAGCAGTTCACAGGGAGGCAATCAGCCCCAGCATTTT. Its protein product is CASSSQGGNQPQHF.